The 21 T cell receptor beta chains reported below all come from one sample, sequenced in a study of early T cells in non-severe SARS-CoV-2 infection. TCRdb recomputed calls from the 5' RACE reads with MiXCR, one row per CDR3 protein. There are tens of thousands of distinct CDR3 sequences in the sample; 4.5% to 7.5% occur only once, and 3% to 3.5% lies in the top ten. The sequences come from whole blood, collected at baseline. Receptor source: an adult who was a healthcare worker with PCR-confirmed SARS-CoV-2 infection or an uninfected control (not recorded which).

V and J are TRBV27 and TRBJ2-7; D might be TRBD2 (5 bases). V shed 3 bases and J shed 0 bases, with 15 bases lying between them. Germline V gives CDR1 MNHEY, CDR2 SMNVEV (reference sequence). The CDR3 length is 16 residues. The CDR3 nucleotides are TGTGCCAGCAGTTTTAGTGGCGGGCGCAGCTCCTACGAGCAGTACTTC. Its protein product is CASSFSGGRSSYEQYF.

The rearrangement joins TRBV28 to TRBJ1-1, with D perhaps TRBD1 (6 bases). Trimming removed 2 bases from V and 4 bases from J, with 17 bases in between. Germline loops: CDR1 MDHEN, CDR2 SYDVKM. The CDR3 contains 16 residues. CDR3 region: CASSLGLGAPGTEAFF. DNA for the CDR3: TGTGCCAGCAGTTTAGGATTGGGGGCGCCGGGCACTGAAGCTTTCTTT.

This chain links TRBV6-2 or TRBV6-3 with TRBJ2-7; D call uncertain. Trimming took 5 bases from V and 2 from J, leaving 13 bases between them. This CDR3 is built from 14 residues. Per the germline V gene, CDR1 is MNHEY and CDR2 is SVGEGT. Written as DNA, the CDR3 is TGTGCCAGCAGTCCGTTCCCCCAGACCTACGAGCAGTACTTC. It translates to CASSPFPQTYEQYF.

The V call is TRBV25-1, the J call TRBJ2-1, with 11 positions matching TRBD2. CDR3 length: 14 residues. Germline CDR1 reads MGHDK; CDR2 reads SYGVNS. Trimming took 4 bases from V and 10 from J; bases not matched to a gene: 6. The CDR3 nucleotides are TGTGCCAGCAGTGTCGGTAGCGGGAGGGCCGAGCAGTTCTTC. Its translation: CASSVGSGRAEQFF.

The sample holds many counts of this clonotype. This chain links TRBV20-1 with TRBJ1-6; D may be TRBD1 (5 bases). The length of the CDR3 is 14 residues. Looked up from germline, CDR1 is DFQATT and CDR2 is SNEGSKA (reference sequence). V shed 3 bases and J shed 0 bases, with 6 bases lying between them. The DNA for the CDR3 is TGCAGTGCTAGGGGGGACTCCTATAATTCACCCCTCCACTTT. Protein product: CSARGDSYNSPLHF.

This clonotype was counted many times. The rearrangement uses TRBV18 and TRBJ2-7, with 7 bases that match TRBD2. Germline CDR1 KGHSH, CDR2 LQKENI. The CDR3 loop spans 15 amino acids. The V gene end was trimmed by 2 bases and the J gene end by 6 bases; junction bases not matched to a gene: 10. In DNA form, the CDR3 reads TGTGCCAGCTCACCAGGGAGGGGCCAGAAACCCGAGCAGTACTTC. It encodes CASSPGRGQKPEQYF.

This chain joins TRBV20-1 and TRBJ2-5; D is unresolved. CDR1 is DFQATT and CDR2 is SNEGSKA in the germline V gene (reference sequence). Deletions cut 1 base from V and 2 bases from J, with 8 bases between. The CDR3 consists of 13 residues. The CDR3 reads CSARAGQQETQYF. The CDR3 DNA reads TGCAGTGCTAGAGCTGGGCAGCAAGAGACCCAGTACTTC.

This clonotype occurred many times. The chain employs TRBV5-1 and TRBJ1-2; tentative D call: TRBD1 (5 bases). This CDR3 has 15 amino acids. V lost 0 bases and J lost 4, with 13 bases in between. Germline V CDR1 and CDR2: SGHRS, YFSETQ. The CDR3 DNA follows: TGCGCCAGCAGCTTGGATGGTCAGGGTGGCTATGGCTACACCTTC. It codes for CASSLDGQGGYGYTF.

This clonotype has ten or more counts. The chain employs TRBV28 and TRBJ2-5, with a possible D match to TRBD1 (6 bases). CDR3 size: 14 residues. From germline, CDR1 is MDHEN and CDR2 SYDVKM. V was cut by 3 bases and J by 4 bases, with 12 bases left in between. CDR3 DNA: TGTGCCAGCAGTTTCAGGGGACCAGGAGAGACCCAGTACTTC. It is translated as CASSFRGPGETQYF.

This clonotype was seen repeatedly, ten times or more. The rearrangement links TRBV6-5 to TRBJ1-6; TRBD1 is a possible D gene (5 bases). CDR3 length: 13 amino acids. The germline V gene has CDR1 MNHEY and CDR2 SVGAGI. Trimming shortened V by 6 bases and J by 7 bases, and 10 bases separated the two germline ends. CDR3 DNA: TGTGCCAGCAGCCGGGGCCAGAATTCACCCCTCCACTTT. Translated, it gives CASSRGQNSPLHF.

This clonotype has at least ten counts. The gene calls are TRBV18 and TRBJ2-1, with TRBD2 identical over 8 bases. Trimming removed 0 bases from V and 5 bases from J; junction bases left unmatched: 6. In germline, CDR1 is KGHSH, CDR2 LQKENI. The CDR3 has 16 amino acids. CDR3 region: CASSPPGRALNNEQFF. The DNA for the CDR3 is TGTGCCAGCTCACCACCCGGGAGGGCCCTCAACAATGAGCAGTTCTTC.

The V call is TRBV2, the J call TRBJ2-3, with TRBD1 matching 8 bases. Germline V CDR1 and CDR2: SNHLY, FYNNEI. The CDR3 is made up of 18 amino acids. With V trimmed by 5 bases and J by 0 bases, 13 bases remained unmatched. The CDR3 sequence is CASSLLVGQDRSTDTQYF. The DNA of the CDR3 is TGTGCCAGCAGTCTCTTGGTGGGACAGGACAGAAGCACAGATACGCAGTATTTT. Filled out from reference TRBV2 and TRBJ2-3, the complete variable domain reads EPEVTQTPSHQVTQMGQEVILRCVPISNHLYFYWYRQILGQKVEFLVSFYNNEISEKSEIFDDQFSVERPDGSNFTLKIRSTKLEDSAMYFCASSLLVGQDRSTDTQYFGPGTRLTVL.

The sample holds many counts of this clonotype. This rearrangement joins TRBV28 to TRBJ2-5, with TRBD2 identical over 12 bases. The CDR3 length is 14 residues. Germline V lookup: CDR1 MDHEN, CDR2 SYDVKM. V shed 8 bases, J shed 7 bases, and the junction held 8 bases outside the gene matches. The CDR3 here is CASGLAGPPGTQYF. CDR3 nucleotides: TGTGCCAGCGGACTAGCGGGGCCTCCCGGGACCCAGTACTTC.

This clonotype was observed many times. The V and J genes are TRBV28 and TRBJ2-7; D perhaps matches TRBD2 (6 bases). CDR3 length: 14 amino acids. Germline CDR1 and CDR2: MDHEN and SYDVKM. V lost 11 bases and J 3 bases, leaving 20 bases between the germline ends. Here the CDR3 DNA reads TGTGCCTCCCAAGGAGGGGTAGATTTCTACGAGCAGTACTTC. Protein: CASQGGVDFYEQYF.

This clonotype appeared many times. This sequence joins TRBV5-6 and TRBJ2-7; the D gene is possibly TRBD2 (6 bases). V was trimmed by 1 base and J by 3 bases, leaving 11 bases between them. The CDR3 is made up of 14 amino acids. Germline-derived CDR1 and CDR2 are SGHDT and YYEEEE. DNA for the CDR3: TGTGCCAGCAGCTTGTCGGCGGGATACTACGAGCAGTACTTC. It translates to CASSLSAGYYEQYF.

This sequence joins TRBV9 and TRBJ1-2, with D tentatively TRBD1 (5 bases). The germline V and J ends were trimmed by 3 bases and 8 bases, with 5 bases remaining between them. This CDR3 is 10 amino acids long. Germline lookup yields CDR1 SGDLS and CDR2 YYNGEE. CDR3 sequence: CASSGQGYTF. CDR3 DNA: TGTGCCAGCAGCGGACAGGGCTACACCTTC.

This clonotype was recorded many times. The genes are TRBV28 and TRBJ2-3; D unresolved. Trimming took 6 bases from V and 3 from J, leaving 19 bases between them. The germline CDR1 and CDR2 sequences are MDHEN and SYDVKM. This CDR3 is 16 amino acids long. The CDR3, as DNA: TGTGCCAGCAGCCCCTTTGCAGGCCTCCAAACAGATACGCAGTATTTT. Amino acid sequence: CASSPFAGLQTDTQYF.

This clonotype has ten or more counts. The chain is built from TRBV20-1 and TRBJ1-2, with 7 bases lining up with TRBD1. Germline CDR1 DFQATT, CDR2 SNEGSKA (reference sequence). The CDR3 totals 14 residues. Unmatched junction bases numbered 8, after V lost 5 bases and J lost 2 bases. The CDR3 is CSAPRQGGNYGYTF. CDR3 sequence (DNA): TGCAGTGCTCCACGACAGGGAGGCAACTATGGCTACACCTTC.

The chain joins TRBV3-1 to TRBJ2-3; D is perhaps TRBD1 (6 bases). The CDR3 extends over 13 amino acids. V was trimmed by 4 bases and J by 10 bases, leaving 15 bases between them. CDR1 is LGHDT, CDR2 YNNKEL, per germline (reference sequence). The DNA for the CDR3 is TGTGCCAGCAGCCGGATAAGACAGGATGCGCAGTATTTT. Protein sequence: CASSRIRQDAQYF.

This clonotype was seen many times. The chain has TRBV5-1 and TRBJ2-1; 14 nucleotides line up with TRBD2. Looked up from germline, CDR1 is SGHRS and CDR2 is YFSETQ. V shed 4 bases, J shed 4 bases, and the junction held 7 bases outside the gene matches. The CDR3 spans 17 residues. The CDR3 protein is CASSHGTSGSTYNEQFF. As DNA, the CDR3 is TGCGCCAGCAGCCACGGGACTAGCGGGAGTACTTACAATGAGCAGTTCTTC.

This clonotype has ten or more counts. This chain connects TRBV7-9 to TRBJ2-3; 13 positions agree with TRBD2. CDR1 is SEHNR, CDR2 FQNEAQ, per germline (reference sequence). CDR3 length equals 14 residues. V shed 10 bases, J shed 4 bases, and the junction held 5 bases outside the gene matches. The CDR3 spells CATSGLAGADTQYF. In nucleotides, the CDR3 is TGTGCCACCTCCGGACTAGCGGGAGCAGATACGCAGTATTTT. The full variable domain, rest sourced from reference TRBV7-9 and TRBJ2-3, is DTGVSQNPRHKITKRGQNVTFRCDPISEHNRLYWYRQTLGQGPEFLTYFQNEAQLEKSRLLSDRFSAERPKGSFSTLEIQRTEQGDSAMYLCATSGLAGADTQYFGPGTRLTVL.